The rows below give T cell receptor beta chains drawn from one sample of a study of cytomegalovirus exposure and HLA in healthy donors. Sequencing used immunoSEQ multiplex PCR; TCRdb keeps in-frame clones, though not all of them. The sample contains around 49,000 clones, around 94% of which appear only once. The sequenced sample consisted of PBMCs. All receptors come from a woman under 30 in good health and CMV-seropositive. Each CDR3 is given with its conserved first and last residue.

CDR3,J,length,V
CASRRLAGGPDTQYF,TRBJ2-3,15,TRBV6-1
CASSPPGLSRNGYTF,TRBJ1-2,15,TRBV18
CASTGIGGTEAFF,TRBJ1-1,13,TRBV9
CASSEAYSGLAFF,TRBJ1-1,13,TRBV6-1
CASSFSYEQYF,TRBJ2-7,11,TRBV7-9
CASSYWGHTGELFF,TRBJ2-2,14,TRBV6-5
CASSSGQGQEAFF,TRBJ1-1,13,TRBV7-8
CASSDSNSGTYNEQFF,TRBJ2-1,16,TRBV6-4
CASSLLPLNTEAFF,TRBJ1-1,14,TRBV28
CASSIGDIVTGELFF,TRBJ2-2,15,TRBV2
CASMDRAGGIFTGELFF,TRBJ2-2,17,TRBV2
CASSSGLVETQYF,TRBJ2-5,13,TRBV5-4
CASSSTQNTEAFF,TRBJ1-1,13,TRBV11-3
CASSRTQGYQETQYF,TRBJ2-5,15,TRBV5-1
CATTTRQMNTEAFF,TRBJ1-1,14,TRBV7-8
CASSVGVGGQPQHF,TRBJ1-5,14,TRBV9
CSASSDNEQFF,TRBJ2-1,11,TRBV20-1
CASSLGGVGTYEQYF,TRBJ2-7,15,TRBV7-2